Sequencing of this T cell receptor (beta chain) was carried out in a study of T cells after yellow fever vaccination. For the study at large: Fractions low in cell number were prepared with SMART-Seq v4 Ultra Low Input.

A remark on this clonotype: The antigen is unknown.

The germline gives CDR1 SEHNR, CDR2 FQNEAQ (reference sequence). V lost 5 bases to trimming and J lost 5 bases, with 15 bases between them. The CDR3 length is 15 residues. Study-wide results and caveats: Detected again after the booster were most primary-vaccination clones, at about 96% CD4 and approximately 87% CD8. The secondary response showed a weaker magnitude and a faster peak, day 5 versus 15.

A single record per CDR3 protein comes from TCRdb applying MiXCR to the 5' RACE reads. The profile covers tens of thousands of distinct CDR3 sequences, with more than 5.5% appearing a single time and roughly 30% taken by the ten largest. The V gene is TRBV7-9, the J gene TRBJ2-2; the D call may be TRBD1 or TRBD2 (7 bases each). The input for sequencing was CD8+ T cells sorted from PBMCs, taken 10 days after the first yellow fever vaccination. The origin of this receptor is a man aged 18-30 years who received the YFV17D yellow fever vaccine. The CDR3 region has the DNA TGTGCCAGCAGCACAGACAGGGAGGGGACCGGGGAGCTGTTTTTT. Amino acid sequence: CASSTDREGTGELFF.